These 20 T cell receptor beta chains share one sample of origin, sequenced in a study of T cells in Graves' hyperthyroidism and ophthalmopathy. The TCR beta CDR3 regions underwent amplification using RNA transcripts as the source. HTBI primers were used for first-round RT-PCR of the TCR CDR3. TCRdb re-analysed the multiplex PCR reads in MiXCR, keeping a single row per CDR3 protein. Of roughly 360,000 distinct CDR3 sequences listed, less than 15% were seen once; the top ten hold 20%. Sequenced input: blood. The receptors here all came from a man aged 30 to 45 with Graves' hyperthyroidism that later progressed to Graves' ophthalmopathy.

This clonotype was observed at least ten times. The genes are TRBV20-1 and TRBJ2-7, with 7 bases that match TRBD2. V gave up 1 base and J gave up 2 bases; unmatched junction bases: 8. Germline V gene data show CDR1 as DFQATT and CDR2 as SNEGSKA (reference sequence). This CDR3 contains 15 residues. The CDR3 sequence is CSARAASGSPYEQYF. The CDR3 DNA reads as TGCAGTGCTAGAGCGGCTAGCGGTTCTCCCTACGAGCAGTACTTC.

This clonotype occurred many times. Written as DNA, the CDR3 is TGCAGTGCTACCGGGACAGGGGGGTACGAGCAGTACTTC. This encodes CSATGTGGYEQYF. The rearrangement links TRBV20-1 to TRBJ2-7; 11 bases are a match to TRBD1. CDR1 and CDR2 from the germline V gene are DFQATT and SNEGSKA (reference sequence). V shed 4 bases, J shed 4 bases, and the junction held 3 bases outside the gene matches. The CDR3 has 13 amino acids.

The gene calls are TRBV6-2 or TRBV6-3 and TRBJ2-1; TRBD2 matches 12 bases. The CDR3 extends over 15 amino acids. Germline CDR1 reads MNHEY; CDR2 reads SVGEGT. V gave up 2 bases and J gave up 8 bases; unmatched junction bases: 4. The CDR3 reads CASSYGLAGSDEQFF. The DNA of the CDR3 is TGTGCCAGCAGTTACGGACTAGCGGGGAGTGATGAGCAGTTCTTC.

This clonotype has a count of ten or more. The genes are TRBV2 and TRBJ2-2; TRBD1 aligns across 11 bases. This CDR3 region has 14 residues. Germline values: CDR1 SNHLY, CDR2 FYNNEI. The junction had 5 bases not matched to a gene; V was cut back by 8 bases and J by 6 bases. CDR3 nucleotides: TGTGCCAGCCGGGGGACAGGGGGATCCGGGGAGCTGTTTTTT. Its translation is CASRGTGGSGELFF.

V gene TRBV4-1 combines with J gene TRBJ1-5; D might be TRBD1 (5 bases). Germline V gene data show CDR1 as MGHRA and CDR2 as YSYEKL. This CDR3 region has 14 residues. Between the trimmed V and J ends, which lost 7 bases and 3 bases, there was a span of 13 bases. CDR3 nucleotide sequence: TGCGCCAGCAACTTAAGACAGCACAATCAGCCCCAGCATTTT. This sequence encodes CASNLRQHNQPQHF.

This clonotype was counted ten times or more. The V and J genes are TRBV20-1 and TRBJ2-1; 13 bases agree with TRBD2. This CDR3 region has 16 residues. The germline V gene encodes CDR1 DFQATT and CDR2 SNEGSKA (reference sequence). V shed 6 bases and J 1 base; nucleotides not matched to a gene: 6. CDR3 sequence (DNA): TGCAGTGCCCACACTAGCGGGGGGGCTTCCTACAATGAGCAGTTCTTC. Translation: CSAHTSGGASYNEQFF.

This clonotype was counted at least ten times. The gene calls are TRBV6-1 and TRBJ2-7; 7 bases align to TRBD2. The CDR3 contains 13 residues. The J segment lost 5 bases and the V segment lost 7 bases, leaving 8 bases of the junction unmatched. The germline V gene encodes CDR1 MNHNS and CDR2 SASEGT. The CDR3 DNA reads TGTGCCAGCATAGGGGCTCGGGGGGACGAGCAGTACTTC. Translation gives CASIGARGDEQYF.

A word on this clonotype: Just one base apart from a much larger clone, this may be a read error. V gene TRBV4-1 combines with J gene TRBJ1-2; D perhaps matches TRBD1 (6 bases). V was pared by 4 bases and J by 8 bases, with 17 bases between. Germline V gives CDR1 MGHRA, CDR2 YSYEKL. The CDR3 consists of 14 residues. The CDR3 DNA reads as TGCGCCAGCAGCCCCCCGAGACAGGATTACGGCTACACCTTC. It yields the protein CASSPPRQDYGYTF.

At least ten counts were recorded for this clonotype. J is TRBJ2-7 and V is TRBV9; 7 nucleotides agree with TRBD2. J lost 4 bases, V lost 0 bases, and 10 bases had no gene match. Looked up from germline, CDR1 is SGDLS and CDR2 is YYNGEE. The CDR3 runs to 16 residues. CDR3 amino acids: CASSVGSGGYGYEQYF. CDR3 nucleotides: TGTGCCAGCAGCGTAGGGTCGGGGGGTTACGGGTACGAGCAGTACTTC.

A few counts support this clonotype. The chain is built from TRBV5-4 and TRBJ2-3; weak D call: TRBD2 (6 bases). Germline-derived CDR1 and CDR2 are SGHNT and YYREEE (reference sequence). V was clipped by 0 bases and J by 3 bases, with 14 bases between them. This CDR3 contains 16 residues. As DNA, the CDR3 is TGTGCCAGCAGCTTGGTAGCGGCCGGAACAACAGATACGCAGTATTTT. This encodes CASSLVAAGTTDTQYF.

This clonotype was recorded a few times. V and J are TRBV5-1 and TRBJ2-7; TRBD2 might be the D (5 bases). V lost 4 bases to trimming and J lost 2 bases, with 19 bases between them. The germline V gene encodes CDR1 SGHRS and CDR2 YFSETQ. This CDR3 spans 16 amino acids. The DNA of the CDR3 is TGCGCCAGCAGCCCCAATGGATTGACGGGGACCTACGAGCAGTACTTC. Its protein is CASSPNGLTGTYEQYF.

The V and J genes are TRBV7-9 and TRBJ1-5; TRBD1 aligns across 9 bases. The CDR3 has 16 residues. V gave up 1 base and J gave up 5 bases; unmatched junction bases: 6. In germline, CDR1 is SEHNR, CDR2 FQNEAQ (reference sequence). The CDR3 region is CASSLGGTGKDQPQHF. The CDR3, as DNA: TGTGCCAGCAGCTTAGGGGGGACAGGGAAGGATCAGCCCCAGCATTTT. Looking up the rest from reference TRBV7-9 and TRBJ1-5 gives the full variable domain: DTGVSQNPRHKITKRGQNVTFRCDPISEHNRLYWYRQTLGQGPEFLTYFQNEAQLEKSRLLSDRFSAERPKGSFSTLEIQRTEQGDSAMYLCASSLGGTGKDQPQHFGDGTRLSIL.

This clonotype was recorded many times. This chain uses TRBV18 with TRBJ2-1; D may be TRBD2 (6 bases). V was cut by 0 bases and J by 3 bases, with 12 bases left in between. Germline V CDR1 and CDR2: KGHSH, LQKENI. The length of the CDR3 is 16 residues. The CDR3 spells CASSPPRRGLYNEQFF. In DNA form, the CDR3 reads TGTGCCAGCTCACCACCGAGGCGGGGTCTCTACAATGAGCAGTTCTTC.

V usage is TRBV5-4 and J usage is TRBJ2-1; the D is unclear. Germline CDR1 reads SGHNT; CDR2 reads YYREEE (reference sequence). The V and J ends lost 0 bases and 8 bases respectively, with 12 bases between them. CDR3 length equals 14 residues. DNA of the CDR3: TGTGCCAGCAGCTTGGCCGGGTATCTCCATGAGCAGTTCTTC. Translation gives CASSLAGYLHEQFF.

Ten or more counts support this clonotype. The DNA of the CDR3 is TGTGCCAGCTCACCCCGAACAGGGCCCTCCTATGGCTACACCTTC. This codes for CASSPRTGPSYGYTF. The chain links TRBV18 to TRBJ1-2; a weak D match, TRBD1 (6 bases). Germline V gives CDR1 KGHSH, CDR2 LQKENI. Trimming stripped 3 bases from V and 4 bases from J, with 15 bases between. The CDR3 has 15 residues.

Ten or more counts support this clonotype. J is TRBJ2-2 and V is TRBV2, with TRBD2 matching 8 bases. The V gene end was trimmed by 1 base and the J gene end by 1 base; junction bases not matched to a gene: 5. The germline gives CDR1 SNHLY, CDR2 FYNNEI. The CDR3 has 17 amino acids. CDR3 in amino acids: CASSEGSGALNTGELFF. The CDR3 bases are TGTGCCAGCAGTGAAGGTAGCGGGGCCTTGAACACCGGGGAGCTGTTTTTT.

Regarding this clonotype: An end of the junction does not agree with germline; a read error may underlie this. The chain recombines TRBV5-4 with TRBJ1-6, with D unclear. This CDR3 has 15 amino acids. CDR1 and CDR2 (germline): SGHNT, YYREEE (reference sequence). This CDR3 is CASSLGSSYNSPLDF. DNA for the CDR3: TGTGCCAGCAGCCTTGGGAGCTCCTATAATTCACCCCTCGACTTT. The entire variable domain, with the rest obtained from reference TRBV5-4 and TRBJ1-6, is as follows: ETGVTQSPTHLIKTRGQQVTLRCSSQSGHNTVSWYQQALGQGPQFIFQYYREEENGRGNFPPRFSGLQFPNYSSELNVNALELDDSALYLCASSLGSSYNSPLDFGNGTRLTVT.

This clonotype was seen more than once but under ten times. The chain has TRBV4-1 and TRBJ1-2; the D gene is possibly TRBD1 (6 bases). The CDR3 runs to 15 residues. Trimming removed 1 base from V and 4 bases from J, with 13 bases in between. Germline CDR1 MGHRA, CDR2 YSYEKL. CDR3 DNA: TGCGCCAGCAGCCAAGTCCGTGGGGGCGGCTATGGCTACACCTTC. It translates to CASSQVRGGGYGYTF.

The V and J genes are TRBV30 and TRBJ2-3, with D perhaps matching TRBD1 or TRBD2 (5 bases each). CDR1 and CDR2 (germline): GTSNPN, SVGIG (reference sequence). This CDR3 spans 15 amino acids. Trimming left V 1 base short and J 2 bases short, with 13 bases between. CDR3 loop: CAWSGSGRLTDTQYF. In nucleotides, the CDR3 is TGTGCCTGGAGTGGATCGGGACGCCTCACAGATACGCAGTATTTT.

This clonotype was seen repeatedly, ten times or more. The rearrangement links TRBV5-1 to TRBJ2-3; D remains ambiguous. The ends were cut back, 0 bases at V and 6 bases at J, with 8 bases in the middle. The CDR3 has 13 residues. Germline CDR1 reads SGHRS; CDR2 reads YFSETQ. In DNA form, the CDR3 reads TGCGCCAGCAGCTTGGACCTTGGGGATACGCAGTATTTT. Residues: CASSLDLGDTQYF.